The following is a T cell receptor beta chain sequence with its context. Sequence at one end of the junction differs from germline and may be a read error. Germline CDR1 is SSHAT and CDR2 is FNYEAQ (reference sequence). The CDR3 consists of 16 residues. In the source study's methods: Reference gene primer amplification yielded estimated nucleated cell counts. Clones were read by immunoSEQ multiplex PCR, and TCRdb kept only the in-frame ones, dropping some. Clone size and the V and J calls come from that table; the DNA yielded D and trimming. The sample includes roughly 83,000 clones, 86% of them seen just once. The data were obtained in a study of blood T cell repertoires in COVID-19. In the study overall: Samples came from the United States, Italy and Spain, spanning acute and convalescent COVID-19. In each case, the material was cDNA or gDNA derived from T cells, B-cell-depleted T cells, or PBMCs.

The receptor's source is a man in his fifties with active COVID-19. This chain connects TRBV7-7 to TRBJ1-4; D might be TRBD1 (6 bases). The sequencing sample was made of peripheral blood. The DNA of the CDR3 is TGTGCTAGCAGCCCCGACAGGACCCGGGGCGATGAAAAACTGTTTTTT. Its translation: CASSPDRTRGDEKLFF.